This passage covers 14 T cell receptor beta chains from one sample sequenced in a study of blood T cell repertoires in COVID-19. Some clones are missing from TCRdb's copy, which holds only in-frame ones; the method was immunoSEQ multiplex PCR. Here the sample spans 430,000 or so clones, nearly 90% being singletons. The sequencing sample was made of PBMCs or T cells enriched from blood (not recorded which). These receptors came from a woman aged 18-29 years who had been exposed to COVID-19.

This clone was counted once. The chain carries TRBV24-1 and TRBJ2-2; D may be TRBD1 (5 bases). Germline CDR1 and CDR2: KGHDR and SFDVKD. V lost 9 bases and J lost 2, with 15 bases in between. The CDR3 loop spans 15 amino acids. CDR3 region: CATGEGARNTGELFF. In DNA, the CDR3 is TGTGCCACCGGGGAAGGGGCCCGAAACACCGGGGAGCTGTTTTTT.

This clone was seen a few times. In nucleotides, the CDR3 is TGTGCCAGCAGCGGCAGGGGAGGCAATCAGCCCCAGCATTTT. Encoded protein: CASSGRGGNQPQHF. V is TRBV27 and J is TRBJ1-5; a possible D gene is TRBD1 (6 bases). V was cut by 6 bases and J by 2 bases, with 11 bases left in between. This CDR3 has 14 residues. Germline V CDR1 and CDR2: MNHEY, SMNVEV (reference sequence).

The V call is TRBV29-1, the J call TRBJ1-2; 9 bases match TRBD1. The germline V gene has CDR1 SQVTM and CDR2 ANQGSEA. V lost 7 bases to trimming and J lost 4 bases; unmatched junction nucleotides: 13. The CDR3 is 15 residues long. CDR3 protein: CSATFFTGGSYGYTF. CDR3 sequence (DNA): TGCAGCGCAACTTTTTTCACAGGGGGCAGCTATGGCTACACCTTC. The full variable domain, completed using reference TRBV29-1 and TRBJ1-2, is SAVISQKPSRDICQRGTSLTIQCQVDSQVTMMFWYRQQPGQSLTLIATANQGSEATYESGFVIDKFPISRPNLTFSTLTVSNMSPEDSSIYLCSATFFTGGSYGYTFGSGTRLTVV.

As regards this clone: This sample also contains other DNA sequences that code for the same CDR3. The chain carries TRBV3-1 (or the pseudogene TRBV3-2) and TRBJ1-4, with unresolved D. CDR3 size: 14 residues. V was clipped by 4 bases and J by 0 bases, with 6 bases between them. CDR1 LGHDT and CDR2 YNNKEL come from the germline V gene (reference sequence). The CDR3 protein is CASSPRATNEKLFF. CDR3 DNA sequence: TGTGCCAGCAGCCCTCGCGCAACTAATGAAAAACTGTTTTTT.

The count of this clone is one. The chain joins TRBV18 to TRBJ2-5; D not certain. The germline CDR1 and CDR2 sequences are KGHSH and LQKENI. The CDR3 is 14 residues long. The germline V and J ends were trimmed by 0 bases and 2 bases, with 7 bases remaining between them. The CDR3 DNA reads TGTGCCAGCTCACCACCGGGCAGGCAAGAGACCCAGTACTTC. The encoded protein is CASSPPGRQETQYF.

The chain joins TRBV4-2 to TRBJ2-7, with 7 bases matching TRBD2. This CDR3 has 15 amino acids. Germline V gene data show CDR1 as LGHNA and CDR2 as YNFKEQ. V trimming: 0 bases; J trimming: 5 bases; junction bases outside the gene matches: 7. In DNA, the CDR3 is TGTGCCAGCAGCCAAGATGCTTCGGGGAGGGACGAGCAGTACTTC. Protein: CASSQDASGRDEQYF.

Comment on this clone: Compared with germline, one end of the junction differs, possibly owing to a read error. The gene calls are TRBV5-5 and TRBJ1-4, with D perhaps matching TRBD1 (6 bases). The germline V gene encodes CDR1 SGHKS and CDR2 YYEKEE (reference sequence). The CDR3 is 12 amino acids. Written as DNA, the CDR3 is TGTGCCAGCAGCTTGATCGGTCAGGGGACGGATTTT. Its translation is CASSLIGQGTDF. The full variable domain, its missing parts supplied by reference TRBV5-5 and TRBJ1-4, is DAGVTQSPTHLIKTRGQQVTLRCSPISGHKSVSWYQQVLGQGPQFIFQYYEKEERGRGNFPDRFSARQFPNYSSELNVNALLLGDSALYLCASSLIGQGTDFGSGTQLSVL.

The sample holds one count of this clone. The chain links TRBV5-5 to TRBJ1-2; 8 bases line up with TRBD1. The length of the CDR3 is 16 residues. From germline, CDR1 is SGHKS and CDR2 YYEKEE (reference sequence). The J segment lost 4 bases and the V segment lost 0 bases, leaving 8 bases of the junction unmatched. The CDR3 reads CASSLGQGIVGYGYTF. The CDR3 DNA follows: TGTGCCAGCAGCTTGGGACAGGGGATAGTGGGCTATGGCTACACCTTC.

J is TRBJ2-1 and V is TRBV5-6; maybe TRBD2 (5 bases). Looked up from germline, CDR1 is SGHDT and CDR2 is YYEEEE. This CDR3 is built from 15 residues. Trimming cost V 4 bases and J 4 bases, with 15 bases left between them. CDR3 sequence: CASSPLGLDYNEQFF. CDR3 DNA sequence: TGTGCCAGCAGCCCCCTTGGACTGGATTACAATGAGCAGTTCTTC. Supplemented by reference TRBV5-6 and TRBJ2-1, the full variable domain reads DAGVTQSPTHLIKTRGQQVTLRCSPKSGHDTVSWYQQALGQGPQFIFQYYEEEERQRGNFPDRFSGHQFPNYSSELNVNALLLGDSALYLCASSPLGLDYNEQFFGPGTRLTVL.

The chain is built from TRBV19 and TRBJ2-3; 7 positions agree with TRBD2. Per the germline V gene, CDR1 is LNHDA and CDR2 is SQIVND (reference sequence). Trimming cost V 7 bases and J 0 bases; bases outside gene matches: 4. This CDR3 spans 14 amino acids. CDR3 coding DNA: TGTGCCAGTAAGGCGGGGGTTAGCACAGATACGCAGTATTTT. Translated: CASKAGVSTDTQYF.

V gene TRBV4-1 combines with J gene TRBJ2-5; TRBD2 aligns across 9 bases. The CDR3 totals 16 residues. The V gene's germline CDR1 is MGHRA and CDR2 YSYEKL. The V and J ends lost 0 bases and 2 bases, in that order; junction bases with no gene match: 4. CDR3 in DNA: TGCGCCAGCAGCCAAGAAGAGCGGGAGGATCAAGAGACCCAGTACTTC. Its protein is CASSQEEREDQETQYF.

The chain recombines TRBV30 with TRBJ2-7; 9 bases are a match to TRBD2. Per germline, CDR1 GTSNPN and CDR2 SVGIG (reference sequence). With 4 bases clipped from V and 7 bases from J, the junction kept 20 bases outside the gene matches. CDR3 length: 17 residues. The CDR3 region is CAWKPPRPTSGPSEQYF. CDR3 DNA sequence: TGTGCCTGGAAGCCCCCCCGGCCGACTAGCGGACCTTCGGAGCAGTACTTC.

The chain couples TRBV6-4 to TRBJ2-1; 7 nucleotides match TRBD1. From germline, CDR1 is MRHNA and CDR2 SNTAGT. The length of the CDR3 is 15 residues. V lost 5 bases, J lost 7 bases, and 11 bases stayed unmatched. The CDR3 DNA sequence: TGTGCCAGCAGTCTGGGGGACAGCACCTCTAATGAGCAGTTCTTC. As protein: CASSLGDSTSNEQFF.

This clone was seen only once. The J gene is TRBJ2-7, the V gene TRBV7-8; D gene ambiguous. The CDR3 runs 14 residues. Per germline, CDR1 SGHVS and CDR2 FQNEAQ. V lost 1 base and J 4 bases, leaving 11 bases between the germline ends. The CDR3 DNA reads TGTGCCAGCAGCTTAGTCAGCCAACTATACGAGCAGTACTTC. The encoded protein is CASSLVSQLYEQYF. Complete variable domain (other parts from reference TRBV7-8 and TRBJ2-7): GAGVSQSPRYKVAKRGQDVALRCDPISGHVSLFWYQQALGQGPEFLTYFQNEAQLDKSGLPSDRFFAERPEGSVSTLKIQRTQQEDSAVYLCASSLVSQLYEQYFGPGTRLTVT.